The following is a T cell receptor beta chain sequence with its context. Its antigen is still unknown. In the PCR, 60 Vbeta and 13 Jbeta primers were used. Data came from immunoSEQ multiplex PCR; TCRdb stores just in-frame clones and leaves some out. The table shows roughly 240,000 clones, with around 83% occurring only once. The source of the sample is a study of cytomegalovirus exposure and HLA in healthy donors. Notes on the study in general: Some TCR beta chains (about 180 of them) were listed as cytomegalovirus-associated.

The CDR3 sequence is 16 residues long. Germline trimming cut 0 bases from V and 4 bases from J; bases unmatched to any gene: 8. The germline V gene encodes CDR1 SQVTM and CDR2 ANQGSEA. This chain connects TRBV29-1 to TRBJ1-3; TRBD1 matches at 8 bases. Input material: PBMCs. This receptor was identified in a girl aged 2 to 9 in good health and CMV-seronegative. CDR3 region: CSVEDYPTGEGNTIYF. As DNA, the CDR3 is TGCAGCGTTGAAGATTACCCGACAGGGGAGGGAAACACCATATATTTT.